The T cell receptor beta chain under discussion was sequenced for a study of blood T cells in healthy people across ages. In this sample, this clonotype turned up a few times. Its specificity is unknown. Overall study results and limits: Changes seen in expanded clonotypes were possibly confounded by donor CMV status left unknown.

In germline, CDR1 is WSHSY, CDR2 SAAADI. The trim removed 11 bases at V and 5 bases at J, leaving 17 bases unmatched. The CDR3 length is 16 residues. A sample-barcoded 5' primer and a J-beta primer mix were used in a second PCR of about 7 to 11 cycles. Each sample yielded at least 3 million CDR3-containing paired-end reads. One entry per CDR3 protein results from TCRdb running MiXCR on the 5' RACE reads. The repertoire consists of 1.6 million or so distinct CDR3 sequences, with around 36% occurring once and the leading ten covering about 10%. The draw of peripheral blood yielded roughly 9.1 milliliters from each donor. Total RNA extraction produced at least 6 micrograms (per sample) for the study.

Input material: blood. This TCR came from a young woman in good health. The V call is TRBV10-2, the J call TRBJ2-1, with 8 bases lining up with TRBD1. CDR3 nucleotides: TGCGCCGTTAGACTAGACAGGGGAGGATCGGACAATGAGCAGTTCTTC. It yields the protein CAVRLDRGGSDNEQFF.